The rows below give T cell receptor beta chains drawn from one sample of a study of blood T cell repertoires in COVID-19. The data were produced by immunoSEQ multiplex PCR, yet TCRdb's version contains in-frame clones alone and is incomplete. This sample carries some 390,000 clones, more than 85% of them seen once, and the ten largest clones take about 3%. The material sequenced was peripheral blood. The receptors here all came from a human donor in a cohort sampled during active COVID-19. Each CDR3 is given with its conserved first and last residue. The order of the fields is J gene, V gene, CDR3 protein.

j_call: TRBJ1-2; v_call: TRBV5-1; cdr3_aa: CASSLAGDRVDGYTF
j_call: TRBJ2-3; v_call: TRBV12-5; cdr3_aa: CASGSSFTDTQYF
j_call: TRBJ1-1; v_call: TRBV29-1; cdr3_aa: CSVAGVLNTEAFF
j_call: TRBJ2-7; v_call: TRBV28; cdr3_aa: CASSLPIAGTYEQYF
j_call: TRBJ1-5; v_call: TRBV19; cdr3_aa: CASSIGSRHSNQPQHF
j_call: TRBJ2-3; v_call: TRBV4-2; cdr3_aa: CASSQGLAGGPSTDTQYF
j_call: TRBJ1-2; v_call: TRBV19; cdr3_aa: CASSIGSAPGGYTF
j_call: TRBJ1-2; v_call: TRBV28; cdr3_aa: CATGGEGGYGYTF
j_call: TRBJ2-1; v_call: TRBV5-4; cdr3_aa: CASSLNRGGAGNEQFF
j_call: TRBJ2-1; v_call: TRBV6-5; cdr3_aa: CASKTAVDYNEQFF
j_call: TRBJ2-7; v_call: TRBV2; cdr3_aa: CASRNRSSYEQYF
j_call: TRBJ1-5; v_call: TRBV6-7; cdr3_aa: CASNTGRNNQPQHF
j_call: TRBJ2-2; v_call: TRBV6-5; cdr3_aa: CAMIGLRVTGELFF
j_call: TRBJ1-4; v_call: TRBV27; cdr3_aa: CASSPLTPTGATEKLFF
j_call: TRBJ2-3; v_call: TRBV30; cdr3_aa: CAWARSTDSRDTQYF
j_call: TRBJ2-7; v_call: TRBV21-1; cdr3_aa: CASSKGGEAYYEQYF
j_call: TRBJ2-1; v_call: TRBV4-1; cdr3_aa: CASSQEFTSGAYEQFF
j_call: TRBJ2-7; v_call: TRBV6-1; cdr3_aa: CASREDRGGYGQYF
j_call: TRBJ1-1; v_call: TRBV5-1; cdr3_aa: CASSLAAGMNTEAFF
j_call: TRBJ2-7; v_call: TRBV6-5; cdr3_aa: CASTLSGTGGYEQYF
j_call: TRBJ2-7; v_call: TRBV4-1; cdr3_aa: CASSRGDRAVYEQYF
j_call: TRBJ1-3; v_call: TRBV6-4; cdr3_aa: CASTYRVAGNTIYF
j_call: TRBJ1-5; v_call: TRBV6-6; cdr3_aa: CASSSQSAGDQPQHF
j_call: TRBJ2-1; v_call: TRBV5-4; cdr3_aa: CASSTTGTSRNEQFF
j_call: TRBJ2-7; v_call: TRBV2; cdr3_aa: CASRRTANSYEQYF
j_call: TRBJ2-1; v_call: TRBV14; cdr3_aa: CASSHRVLYNEQFF
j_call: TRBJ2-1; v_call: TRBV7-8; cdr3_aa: CASSQILPNEQFF
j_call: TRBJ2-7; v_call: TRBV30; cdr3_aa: CAWSSDRGLYEQYF
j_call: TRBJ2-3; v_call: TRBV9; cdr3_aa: CASSVGRTGPDTQYF